This T cell receptor beta chain was obtained from a study of cytomegalovirus exposure and HLA in healthy donors. Study-wide results and caveats: Indistinguishable V segments such as TRBV6-2 and TRBV6-3 were excluded.

The PCR employed 60 Vbeta primers together with 13 Jbeta primers. This table comes from immunoSEQ multiplex PCR, and its TCRdb copy is limited to in-frame clones, with some not included. This table has 150,000 to 200,000 clones, around 82% appearing once. Trimming removed 0 bases from V and 4 bases from J, with 13 bases in between. Germline CDR1 is SGHRS and CDR2 is YFSETQ. The CDR3 contains 15 residues. Concerning this clone: Its antigen is currently unknown.

This receptor was taken from a boy between 5 and 17 years old in good health and CMV-seronegative. This chain uses TRBV5-1 with TRBJ2-5, with D maybe TRBD1 (5 bases). Sequenced input: PBMCs. The CDR3 nucleotides read TGCGCCAGCAGCTTGGTCCTTCGTCAGGGAGAGACCCAGTACTTC. Amino acids: CASSLVLRQGETQYF.